One sample yielded the 28 T cell receptor beta chains listed below, sequenced in a study of beta chain features in type 1 diabetes. All of the isolated RNA was reverse transcribed, so expressed TCRB transcripts were sequenced. This table comes from immunoSEQ multiplex PCR, and its TCRdb copy is limited to in-frame clones, with some not included. The sample has around 250,000 clones, 25% to 30% seen once. The specimen was central memory CD4+ T cells from blood. The receptors come from a man aged 25 to 45 in good health.

In its sample, this clone was seen a few times. The chain employs TRBV18 and TRBJ2-5, with 7 bases that match TRBD2. The CDR3 runs 15 residues. Trimming removed 5 bases from V and 1 base from J; junction bases left unmatched: 7. CDR1 KGHSH and CDR2 LQKENI come from the germline V gene. The CDR3 DNA is TGTGCCAGCTCAGGAACTAGCGCGCCCCAAGAGACCCAGTACTTC. Residues: CASSGTSAPQETQYF.

This clone appeared a few times. The chain carries TRBV6-5 and TRBJ2-7; D may be TRBD1 (6 bases). V was cut by 6 bases and J by 5 bases, with 11 bases left in between. Germline V gene lookup returns CDR1 MNHEY and CDR2 SVGAGI. This CDR3 has 12 residues. CDR3 protein: CASRSTGNEQYF. The CDR3 region has the DNA TGTGCCAGCAGATCCACAGGGAACGAGCAGTACTTC.

This clone was recorded a few times. The chain has TRBV18 and TRBJ1-2; 8 bases are a match to TRBD1. The CDR3 covers 15 residues. Germline CDR1 KGHSH, CDR2 LQKENI. Trimming took 4 bases from V and 3 from J; bases not matched to a gene: 7. The CDR3: CASSRGQGSDYGYTF. The CDR3, as DNA: TGTGCCAGCTCACGAGGACAGGGTAGTGACTATGGCTACACCTTC. Full variable domain (remainder filled in from reference TRBV18 and TRBJ1-2): NAGVMQNPRHLVRRRGQEARLRCSPMKGHSHVYWYRQLPEEGLKFMVYLQKENIIDESGMPKERFSAEFPKEGPSILRIQQVVRGDSAAYFCASSRGQGSDYGYTFGSGTRLTVV.

The chain uses TRBV30 and TRBJ1-2; D gene ambiguous. Germline V gene data show CDR1 as GTSNPN and CDR2 as SVGIG (reference sequence). This CDR3 has 11 residues. V was trimmed by 3 bases and J by 4 bases, leaving 6 bases between them. The CDR3 sequence: CAWRQSYGYTF. DNA for the CDR3: TGTGCCTGGAGACAGAGCTATGGCTACACCTTC.

This clone was observed a handful of times. This sequence joins TRBV19 and TRBJ1-1, with unresolved D. The germline gives CDR1 LNHDA, CDR2 SQIVND (reference sequence). This CDR3 is 14 amino acids long. With 3 bases removed from V and 4 bases from J, the gap between germline ends came to 12 bases. Here the CDR3 reads CASSIVWRGTEAFF. CDR3 sequence (DNA): TGTGCCAGTAGTATCGTCTGGCGGGGCACTGAAGCTTTCTTT.

The table lists this clone with a few counts. The CDR3 nucleotides are TGTGCCAGCAGCTTAGACGGAGCCTATGGCTACACCTTC. Protein: CASSLDGAYGYTF. This chain connects TRBV7-2 to TRBJ1-2; no clear D gene. Germline lookup yields CDR1 SGHTA and CDR2 FQGNSA. Between the trimmed V and J ends, which lost 1 base and 4 bases, there was a span of 7 bases. This CDR3 has 13 residues.

This clone was recorded a few times. The V and J genes are TRBV30 and TRBJ2-4; 12 bases line up with TRBD2. V was clipped by 3 bases and J by 0 bases; unmatched bases: 9. CDR1 GTSNPN and CDR2 SVGIG come from the germline V gene (reference sequence). The CDR3 totals 18 residues. CDR3: CAWSTTSGRLLAKNIQYF. The CDR3, as DNA: TGTGCCTGGAGCACGACTAGCGGGAGACTTCTAGCCAAAAACATTCAGTACTTC.

The gene calls are TRBV7-9 and TRBJ2-7; TRBD1 is a possible D gene (6 bases). V lost 0 bases and J lost 3, with 15 bases in between. Germline values: CDR1 SEHNR, CDR2 FQNEAQ (reference sequence). The length of the CDR3 is 16 residues. The CDR3, as DNA: TGTGCCAGCAGCTTAGCGCTAACAGGGTCGTACTACGAGCAGTACTTC. It encodes CASSLALTGSYYEQYF.

V gene TRBV27 combines with J gene TRBJ1-1, with D tentatively TRBD1 (5 bases). V was shortened by 10 bases and J by 0 bases, with 12 bases between the two germline ends. Looked up from germline, CDR1 is MNHEY and CDR2 is SMNVEV (reference sequence). There are 13 residues in the CDR3. The CDR3 DNA reads as TGTGCCACCCACGACAGAATGAACACTGAAGCTTTCTTT. Protein product: CATHDRMNTEAFF.

CDR3 region: CASSLRRASNTEAFF. The CDR3 DNA sequence: TGTGCCAGCAGCTTACGCAGGGCTTCGAACACTGAAGCTTTCTTT. J is TRBJ1-1 and V is TRBV7-8; possibly TRBD1 for D (5 bases). Deletions cut 2 bases from V and 1 base from J, with 11 bases between. Germline assignment: CDR1 SGHVS and CDR2 FQNEAQ. CDR3 length: 15 residues.

This clone was recorded a few times. Different DNA sequences within this sample yield the same CDR3. The chain joins TRBV7-2 to TRBJ2-3; D not certain. There are 14 residues in the CDR3. V was clipped by 4 bases and J by 0 bases, with 8 bases between them. Germline V gene data show CDR1 as SGHTA and CDR2 as FQGNSA. CDR3 coding DNA: TGTGCCAGCAGCTCCTCGGCTAGCACAGATACGCAGTATTTT. This encodes CASSSSASTDTQYF.

This clone showed up just a few times. The V and J genes are TRBV2 and TRBJ2-2, with D unresolved. The CDR3 totals 15 residues. The germline gives CDR1 SNHLY, CDR2 FYNNEI. The V end was cut by 0 bases, the J end by 6 bases, with 11 bases between. CDR3 coding DNA: TGTGCCAGCAGTGAAGCGGAGCAGTATGCCGGGGAGCTGTTTTTT. This translates into CASSEAEQYAGELFF.

Comments on this clone: One base away lies a much larger clone, so this may be a sequencing read error. The rearrangement uses TRBV30 and TRBJ2-2, with D unclear. CDR3 length: 12 amino acids. Deletions cut 2 bases from V and 3 bases from J, with 4 bases between. CDR1 GTSNPN and CDR2 SVGIG come from the germline V gene (reference sequence). Here the CDR3 DNA reads TGTGCCTGGAGTCGGTACACCGGGGAGCTGTTTTTT. This sequence encodes CAWSRYTGELFF.

The CDR3 DNA reads TGTGCCAGCAGCCCAATCGACAGGGGGCTTGAGGAAGCTTTCTTT. It encodes CASSPIDRGLEEAFF. The chain couples TRBV7-9 to TRBJ1-1, with 10 bases that match TRBD1. The CDR3 is made up of 15 amino acids. Germline CDR1 SEHNR, CDR2 FQNEAQ (reference sequence). The J segment lost 8 bases and the V segment lost 5 bases, leaving 11 bases of the junction unmatched.

The chain recombines TRBV14 with TRBJ2-3; TRBD1 agrees at 8 bases. Germline trimming cut 2 bases from V and 5 bases from J; bases unmatched to any gene: 6. Germline V gives CDR1 SGHDN, CDR2 FVKESK. This CDR3 contains 15 residues. The CDR3 is CASSQQGASGDTQYF. The CDR3, as DNA: TGTGCCAGCAGCCAACAGGGGGCTTCGGGAGATACGCAGTATTTT.

The J gene is TRBJ2-3, the V gene TRBV11-3, with D perhaps matching TRBD2 (5 bases). With 5 bases removed from V and 1 base from J, the gap between germline ends came to 16 bases. CDR3 length: 16 residues. Per germline, CDR1 SGHNT and CDR2 YENEEA. CDR3 residues: CASSPGGSERTDTQYF. The DNA of the CDR3 is TGTGCCAGCAGCCCCGGCGGTAGCGAGCGCACAGATACGCAGTATTTT.

The rearrangement links TRBV7-2 to TRBJ2-3; TRBD2 matches 7 bases. Germline V gene lookup returns CDR1 SGHTA and CDR2 FQGNSA. There are 14 residues in the CDR3. The V and J ends lost 6 bases and 5 bases, in that order; junction bases with no gene match: 8. The CDR3 reads CASRRAGAGDTQYF. The CDR3 nucleotides are TGTGCCAGCAGGCGGGCGGGAGCAGGAGATACGCAGTATTTT.

Turning to this clone: The sample has other DNA sequences that encode this CDR3 too. As DNA, the CDR3 is TGTGCCTGGAGGCTCAGGGAGACCCAGTACTTC. Protein: CAWRLRETQYF. The V and J genes are TRBV30 and TRBJ2-5; D is unclear. CDR1 GTSNPN and CDR2 SVGIG come from the germline V gene (reference sequence). Trimming took 3 bases from V and 5 from J, leaving 7 bases between them. This CDR3 has 11 residues.

The rearrangement links TRBV29-1 to TRBJ2-5; TRBD2 matches 10 bases. The trim removed 6 bases at V and 3 bases at J, leaving 1 base unmatched. The CDR3 is 12 amino acids. CDR1 is SQVTM, CDR2 ANQGSEA, per germline. Here the CDR3 reads CSVGLAEETQYF. The CDR3 DNA reads as TGCAGCGTCGGACTAGCGGAAGAGACCCAGTACTTC.

The chain recombines TRBV28 with TRBJ2-1; D gene ambiguous. The CDR3 spans 12 residues. Trimming cost V 5 bases and J 7 bases, with 9 bases left between them. Germline V lookup: CDR1 MDHEN, CDR2 SYDVKM. Here the CDR3 reads CASSTNSNEQFF. Here the CDR3 DNA reads TGTGCCAGCAGTACCAATTCTAATGAGCAGTTCTTC.

The table lists this clone with a few counts. J is TRBJ1-2 and V is TRBV18; D is unresolved. Germline-derived CDR1 and CDR2 are KGHSH and LQKENI. This CDR3 has 13 amino acids. V was clipped by 3 bases and J by 8 bases, with 13 bases between them. CDR3 loop: CASSPAGSGGYTF. The CDR3 bases are TGTGCCAGCTCACCGGCAGGATCCGGCGGCTACACCTTC.

In this sample, this clone turned up a few times. This specimen includes other DNA sequences encoding the same CDR3. The chain couples TRBV6-1 to TRBJ2-3; the D is unclear. The germline CDR1 and CDR2 sequences are MNHNS and SASEGT. The CDR3 length is 12 residues. Trimming removed 1 base from V and 5 bases from J, with 4 bases in between. DNA for the CDR3: TGTGCCAGCAGTGAAGACCGAGATACGCAGTATTTT. Translation gives CASSEDRDTQYF.

The chain recombines TRBV25-1 with TRBJ2-5, with TRBD1 matching over 7 bases. Germline-derived CDR1 and CDR2 are MGHDK and SYGVNS. V shed 6 bases, J shed 11 bases, and the junction held 6 bases outside the gene matches. CDR3 size: 11 residues. The CDR3 loop reads CASSWGTVQYF. The CDR3 DNA follows: TGTGCCAGCAGCTGGGGGACAGTACAGTACTTC.

The genes are TRBV6-5 and TRBJ2-3; D may be TRBD1 or TRBD2 (6 bases each). CDR3 length: 15 residues. Germline CDR1 MNHEY, CDR2 SVGAGI. V dropped 4 bases and J dropped 3 bases, with 14 bases sitting between them. This CDR3 reads CASSSRGAVTDTQYF. CDR3 nucleotides: TGTGCCAGCAGTTCTAGGGGGGCGGTGACAGATACGCAGTATTTT.

A word on this clone: This CDR3 is also generated by other DNA sequences in the sample. The CDR3 is CAWSERADTQYF. CDR3 nucleotides: TGTGCCTGGAGCGAGAGAGCAGATACGCAGTATTTT. The J gene is TRBJ2-3, the V gene TRBV30; D gene unclear. V gave up 3 bases and J gave up 4 bases, with 8 bases separating them. This CDR3 has 12 amino acids. In germline, CDR1 is GTSNPN, CDR2 SVGIG (reference sequence).

This sequence joins TRBV7-2 and TRBJ2-5, with TRBD2 matching 8 bases. The CDR3 has 14 residues. The germline V gene has CDR1 SGHTA and CDR2 FQGNSA. The J segment lost 2 bases and the V segment lost 3 bases, leaving 2 bases of the junction unmatched. This CDR3 is CASSLQRGQETQYF. The CDR3 DNA is TGTGCCAGCAGCTTGCAGCGGGGGCAAGAGACCCAGTACTTC.

The chain is built from TRBV30 and TRBJ2-7, with D possibly TRBD2 on 5 matching bases. This CDR3 has 13 amino acids. Per the germline V gene, CDR1 is GTSNPN and CDR2 is SVGIG (reference sequence). V was pared by 1 base and J by 3 bases, with 10 bases between. The CDR3 DNA follows: TGTGCCTGGAGTGCCGCGGAGGTCTACGAGCAGTACTTC. Its translation is CAWSAAEVYEQYF.

This clone was recorded a few times. The chain couples TRBV7-2 to TRBJ2-5, with 12 nucleotides matching TRBD2. Looked up from germline, CDR1 is SGHTA and CDR2 is FQGNSA. V gave up 3 bases and J gave up 0 bases; unmatched junction bases: 2. The CDR3 loop spans 16 amino acids. The CDR3 DNA reads TGTGCCAGCAGCTTCGGACTAGCGGGAAACCAAGAGACCCAGTACTTC. Translated, it gives CASSFGLAGNQETQYF. The full variable domain, completed using reference TRBV7-2 and TRBJ2-5, is GAGVSQSPSNKVTEKGKDVELRCDPISGHTALYWYRQSLGQGLEFLIYFQGNSAPDKSGLPSDRFSAERTGGSVSTLTIQRTQQEDSAVYLCASSFGLAGNQETQYFGPGTRLLVL.